Shown below are 27 T cell receptor beta chains from a single sample sequenced in a study of blood T cell repertoires in COVID-19. Here immunoSEQ multiplex PCR was the method, and the copy in TCRdb shows in-frame clones only, minus some. The data hold some 180,000 clones, with 82% observed a single time. The specimen sequenced was peripheral blood. The receptors come from a woman aged 60-70 years with COVID-19, enrolled during active disease.

The chain uses TRBV7-3 and TRBJ2-7, with D possibly TRBD1 on 5 matching bases. V was clipped by 6 bases and J by 2 bases, with 11 bases between them. There are 13 residues in the CDR3. The germline CDR1 and CDR2 sequences are SGHTA and FQGTGA. The CDR3 DNA reads as TGTGCCAGCAGAAACAGGTCCCCCTACGAGCAGTACTTC. This gives the protein CASRNRSPYEQYF. Together with reference TRBV7-3 and TRBJ2-7, the CDR3 gives the full variable domain: GAGVSQTPSNKVTEKGKYVELRCDPISGHTALYWYRQSLGQGPEFLIYFQGTGAADDSGLPNDRFFAVRPEGSVSTLKIQRTERGDSAVYLCASRNRSPYEQYFGPGTRLTVT.

The V gene is TRBV3-1 (or the pseudogene TRBV3-2), the J gene TRBJ2-5, with 10 bases fitting TRBD2. V was clipped by 8 bases and J by 5 bases; unmatched bases: 5. CDR1 and CDR2 from the germline V gene are LGHDT and YNNKEL (reference sequence). This CDR3 is 13 amino acids long. CDR3 protein: CASEGLATETQYF. The CDR3 bases are TGTGCCAGCGAGGGACTAGCGACCGAGACCCAGTACTTC.

The J gene is TRBJ2-7, the V gene TRBV7-8; 9 nucleotides agree with TRBD2. Looked up from germline, CDR1 is SGHVS and CDR2 is FQNEAQ. The CDR3 is 15 amino acids. Trimming cost V 1 base and J 1 base; bases outside gene matches: 2. CDR3 protein: CASSLDSGGSYEQYV. CDR3 nucleotides: TGTGCCAGCAGCTTAGATAGCGGGGGTTCCTACGAGCAGTACGTC.

The CDR3 is CASSLGGQGAPNTEAFF. The CDR3 nucleotides read TGTGCCAGCAGCTTGGGGGGACAGGGGGCTCCGAACACTGAAGCTTTCTTT. This chain joins TRBV5-6 and TRBJ1-1, with TRBD1 matching 12 bases. The CDR3 is 17 residues long. Per germline, CDR1 SGHDT and CDR2 YYEEEE. V shed 0 bases, J shed 1 base, and the junction held 4 bases outside the gene matches.

V gene TRBV25-1 combines with J gene TRBJ2-7; 8 bases map to TRBD1. Trimming at V came to 6 bases and at J to 2 bases, leaving 3 bases not matched to a gene. CDR3 size: 13 residues. The germline V gene has CDR1 MGHDK and CDR2 SYGVNS. The CDR3 DNA sequence: TGTGCCAGCAGAGGGACAGGCCCCTACGAGCAGTACTTC. Protein sequence: CASRGTGPYEQYF.

V and J are TRBV9 and TRBJ2-7; 10 bases line up with TRBD2. Germline V gene data show CDR1 as SGDLS and CDR2 as YYNGEE. CDR3 size: 15 residues. V lost 4 bases to trimming and J lost 6 bases; unmatched junction nucleotides: 10. CDR3 sequence: CASSLGTSVGSEQYF. CDR3 in DNA: TGTGCCAGCAGCCTCGGGACTAGCGTCGGGTCCGAGCAGTACTTC.

The chain links TRBV28 to TRBJ2-1, with D hard to call. Per germline, CDR1 MDHEN and CDR2 SYDVKM. Trimming cost V 3 bases and J 2 bases, with 5 bases left between them. The CDR3 covers 13 residues. CDR3 residues: CASSLRTYNEQFF. The CDR3 DNA reads TGTGCCAGCAGTTTGAGGACCTACAATGAGCAGTTCTTC.

The rearrangement joins TRBV10-2 to TRBJ2-2; a weak D match, TRBD1 (5 bases). The germline V and J ends were trimmed by 6 bases and 5 bases, with 10 bases remaining between them. The CDR3 totals 13 residues. Germline V gene sequence: CDR1 WSHSY, CDR2 SAAADI. CDR3 amino acids: CASRTDRTGELFF. The CDR3 DNA reads TGCGCCAGCAGGACAGATCGTACCGGGGAGCTGTTTTTT.

This clone was seen a single time. The chain recombines TRBV6-1 with TRBJ2-2; TRBD2 might be the D (6 bases). V shed 2 bases and J shed 7 bases, with 11 bases lying between them. The CDR3 has 14 residues. Germline V CDR1 and CDR2: MNHNS, SASEGT. The CDR3 DNA reads TGTGCCAGCAGTGAACCGGAGGGGTTCGGGGAGCTGTTTTTT. This encodes CASSEPEGFGELFF.

This clone was seen once. This chain uses TRBV28 with TRBJ2-1; 11 nucleotides agree with TRBD2. Trimming cost V 3 bases and J 7 bases; bases outside gene matches: 5. The CDR3 sequence is 15 residues long. Germline-derived CDR1 and CDR2 are MDHEN and SYDVKM. In DNA, the CDR3 is TGTGCCAGCAGTTTTTCGGCTAGCGGGAGGAATGAGCAGTTCTTC. It codes for CASSFSASGRNEQFF.

This clone was seen just once. V and J are TRBV18 and TRBJ2-1; D gene ambiguous. Germline V lookup: CDR1 KGHSH, CDR2 LQKENI. The CDR3 covers 11 residues. With 5 bases removed from V and 15 bases from J, the gap between germline ends came to 14 bases. The CDR3 spells CASSSQIVGFF. CDR3 coding DNA: TGTGCCAGCTCAAGTCAAATAGTTGGGTTCTTC.

The chain recombines TRBV7-9 with TRBJ2-5; a possible D gene is TRBD2 (5 bases). CDR3 length: 15 amino acids. Germline assignment: CDR1 SEHNR and CDR2 FQNEAQ (reference sequence). Between the trimmed V and J ends, which lost 4 bases and 3 bases, there was a span of 15 bases. CDR3 protein: CASSSPEAKKETQYF. In DNA form, the CDR3 reads TGTGCCAGCAGCTCCCCGGAGGCCAAAAAAGAGACCCAGTACTTC. Full variable domain (rest looked up from reference TRBV7-9 and TRBJ2-5): DTGVSQNPRHKITKRGQNVTFRCDPISEHNRLYWYRQTLGQGPEFLTYFQNEAQLEKSRLLSDRFSAERPKGSFSTLEIQRTEQGDSAMYLCASSSPEAKKETQYFGPGTRLLVL.

The chain joins TRBV28 to TRBJ2-2; 12 bases are shared with TRBD1. V dropped 0 bases and J dropped 3; count of bases not matched to a gene: 5. The CDR3 contains 18 residues. The V gene's germline CDR1 is MDHEN and CDR2 SYDVKM. The CDR3 region has the DNA TGTGCCAGCAGTTTATGGGGACAGGGGGCATCGGACACCGGGGAGCTGTTTTTT. Protein: CASSLWGQGASDTGELFF.

The rearrangement uses TRBV25-1 and TRBJ1-2; D is unresolved. CDR3 length equals 14 residues. CDR1 is MGHDK and CDR2 is SYGVNS in the germline V gene. V was cut by 3 bases and J by 0 bases, with 8 bases left in between. The CDR3 DNA follows: TGTGCCAGCAGTGACACGGGTACTAACTATGGCTACACCTTC. Protein product: CASSDTGTNYGYTF.

The chain uses TRBV30 and TRBJ1-2; maybe TRBD1 (6 bases). Trimming stripped 8 bases from V and 8 bases from J, with 24 bases between. Germline CDR1 reads GTSNPN; CDR2 reads SVGIG (reference sequence). The CDR3 covers 14 residues. The CDR3 DNA reads TGTGCCCGGAATAGAGACAGGCCCTTTGAAGGCTACACCTTC. Translation gives CARNRDRPFEGYTF.

The chain uses TRBV5-4 and TRBJ2-1; 10 bases align to TRBD2. This CDR3 is 14 amino acids long. Trimming cost V 4 bases and J 7 bases; bases outside gene matches: 5. The germline gives CDR1 SGHNT, CDR2 YYREEE (reference sequence). The CDR3 DNA is TGTGCCAGCAGCAACGGACTAGCGGCGAATGAGCAGTTCTTC. This gives the protein CASSNGLAANEQFF. Full variable domain (outside the CDR3, taken from reference TRBV5-4 and TRBJ2-1): ETGVTQSPTHLIKTRGQQVTLRCSSQSGHNTVSWYQQALGQGPQFIFQYYREEENGRGNFPPRFSGLQFPNYSSELNVNALELDDSALYLCASSNGLAANEQFFGPGTRLTVL.

The genes are TRBV15 and TRBJ2-2; 8 positions agree with TRBD2. This CDR3 is 18 amino acids long. CDR1 LNHNV and CDR2 YYDKDF come from the germline V gene (reference sequence). The V and J ends lost 3 bases and 5 bases, in that order; junction bases with no gene match: 14. The CDR3 nucleotides are TGTGCCACCAGCAGTCACTCACCGGGAGCGGGGGCTACCGGGGAGCTGTTTTTT. Encoded protein: CATSSHSPGAGATGELFF.

The CDR3 is CATTASGTGDYEQYF. CDR3 coding DNA: TGTGCCACCACCGCTTCCGGGACAGGGGACTACGAGCAGTACTTC. The chain combines TRBV28 with TRBJ2-7; TRBD1 matches at 10 bases. V lost 10 bases and J lost 3; bases outside the gene matches: 12. Germline V gene lookup returns CDR1 MDHEN and CDR2 SYDVKM. The CDR3 is 15 residues long.

This clone was observed a handful of times. This chain links TRBV7-2 with TRBJ1-4, with 10 bases matching TRBD1. The CDR3 extends over 16 amino acids. Per germline, CDR1 SGHTA and CDR2 FQGNSA. Unmatched junction bases numbered 8, after V lost 1 base and J lost 9 bases. CDR3 in amino acids: CASSLDPGQGLKKLFF. The DNA of the CDR3 is TGTGCCAGCAGCTTAGACCCGGGACAGGGGTTAAAAAAACTGTTTTTT.

The J gene is TRBJ1-5, the V gene TRBV7-9; 12 nucleotides agree with TRBD1. The germline gives CDR1 SEHNR, CDR2 FQNEAQ (reference sequence). This CDR3 has 17 residues. The junction had 4 bases not matched to a gene; V was cut back by 4 bases and J by 0 bases. The DNA for the CDR3 is TGTGCCAGCAGCTCGGGACAGGGGGCTAATAGCAATCAGCCCCAGCATTTT. This gives the protein CASSSGQGANSNQPQHF.

The J gene is TRBJ2-3, the V gene TRBV4-3, with TRBD2 matching over 8 bases. V was clipped by 0 bases and J by 7 bases; unmatched bases: 12. Germline V lookup: CDR1 LGHNA, CDR2 YSLEER. The CDR3 totals 17 residues. CDR3 in amino acids: CASSQDTPSGSSYTQYF. The CDR3 bases are TGCGCCAGCAGCCAAGATACCCCCAGCGGGAGCTCGTATACGCAGTATTTT.

This clone is a singleton in its sample. V gene TRBV19 combines with J gene TRBJ1-5; D not certain. Trimming pared 1 base from V and 2 bases from J, leaving 15 bases between. The CDR3 totals 17 residues. CDR1 and CDR2 from the germline V gene are LNHDA and SQIVND (reference sequence). The CDR3 here is CASSIAAGLGGNQPQHF. The CDR3 coding sequence is TGTGCCAGTAGTATAGCGGCCGGACTTGGAGGCAATCAGCCCCAGCATTTT.

The chain joins TRBV19 to TRBJ2-5; D not certain. The CDR3 loop spans 13 amino acids. The V end lost 4 bases, the J end lost 4 bases, and 10 bases lay between the germline ends. Germline CDR1 and CDR2: LNHDA and SQIVND (reference sequence). The CDR3, as DNA: TGTGCCAGTAGTAGGAATCGACTAGAGACCCAGTACTTC. Protein: CASSRNRLETQYF.

This chain links TRBV5-4 with TRBJ2-1; 7 positions match TRBD1. This CDR3 contains 15 residues. Germline CDR1 reads SGHNT; CDR2 reads YYREEE (reference sequence). V dropped 0 bases and J dropped 6; count of bases not matched to a gene: 6. CDR3 coding DNA: TGTGCCAGCAGCTTGGCGGCAGGGGGTGGCAATGAGCAGTTCTTC. Amino acids: CASSLAAGGGNEQFF.

The chain links TRBV7-3 to TRBJ1-2; possible D gene TRBD1, 5 bases. V lost 5 bases and J lost 6, with 13 bases in between. CDR3 length: 13 residues. Germline loops: CDR1 SGHTA, CDR2 FQGTGA. CDR3 loop: CASSPQGVDGYTF. The CDR3, as DNA: TGTGCCAGCAGCCCCCAAGGGGTGGATGGCTACACCTTC.

This clone has a handful of counts. The chain employs TRBV13 and TRBJ2-2, with TRBD1 as a possible D gene (5 bases). The CDR3 has 14 amino acids. Germline loops: CDR1 PRHDT, CDR2 FYEKMQ (reference sequence). The V and J ends lost 3 bases and 5 bases respectively, with 10 bases between them. For the CDR3, the DNA is TGTGCCAGCAGCTTCTGGACACTGACCGGGGAGCTGTTTTTT. Protein product: CASSFWTLTGELFF.

CDR3 loop: CASGIQGETEAFF. The CDR3 nucleotides are TGTGCCAGCGGCATACAGGGGGAAACTGAAGCTTTCTTT. The chain uses TRBV12-3 or TRBV12-4 and TRBJ1-1; 8 nucleotides line up with TRBD1. The CDR3 is made up of 13 amino acids. V was clipped by 8 bases and J by 5 bases; unmatched bases: 7.